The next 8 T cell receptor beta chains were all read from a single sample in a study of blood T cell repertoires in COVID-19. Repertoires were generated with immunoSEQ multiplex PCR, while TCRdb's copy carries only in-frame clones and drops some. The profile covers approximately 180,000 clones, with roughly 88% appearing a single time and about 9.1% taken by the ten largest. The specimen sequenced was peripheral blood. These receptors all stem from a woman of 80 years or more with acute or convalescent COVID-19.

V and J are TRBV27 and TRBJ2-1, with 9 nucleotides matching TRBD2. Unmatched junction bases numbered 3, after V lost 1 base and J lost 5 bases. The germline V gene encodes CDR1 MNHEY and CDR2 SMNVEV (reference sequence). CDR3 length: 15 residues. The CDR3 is CASSLLTSGNNEQFF. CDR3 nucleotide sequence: TGTGCCAGCAGTTTATTGACTAGCGGAAACAATGAGCAGTTCTTC.

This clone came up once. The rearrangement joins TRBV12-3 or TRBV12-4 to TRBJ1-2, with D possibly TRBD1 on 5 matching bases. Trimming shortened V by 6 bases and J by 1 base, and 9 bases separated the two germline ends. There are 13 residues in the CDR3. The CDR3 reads CASSIGGNYGYTF. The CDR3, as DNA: TGTGCCAGCAGCATCGGGGGTAACTATGGCTACACCTTC.

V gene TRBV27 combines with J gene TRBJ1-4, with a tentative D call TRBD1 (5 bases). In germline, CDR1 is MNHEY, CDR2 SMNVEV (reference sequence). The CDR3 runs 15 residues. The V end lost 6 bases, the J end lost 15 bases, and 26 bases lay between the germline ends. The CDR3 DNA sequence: TGTGCCAGCAGCGATGGAGGGGCAGGCCTCTCGAGGGTGTTTTTT. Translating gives CASSDGGAGLSRVFF.

For the CDR3, the DNA is TGTGCCAGCAGTTCCCTAGCGGGGGTAGGGGAGACCCAGTACTTC. The encoded protein is CASSSLAGVGETQYF. This chain connects TRBV6-6 to TRBJ2-5; 10 nucleotides match TRBD2. The germline gives CDR1 MNHNY, CDR2 SVGAGI (reference sequence). Trimming at V came to 4 bases and at J to 5 bases, leaving 7 bases not matched to a gene. The CDR3 consists of 15 residues.

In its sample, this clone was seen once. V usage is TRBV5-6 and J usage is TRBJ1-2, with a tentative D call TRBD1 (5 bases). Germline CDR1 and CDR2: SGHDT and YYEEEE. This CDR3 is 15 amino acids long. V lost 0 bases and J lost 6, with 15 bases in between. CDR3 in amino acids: CASSLAGGIYHGYTF. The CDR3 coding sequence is TGTGCCAGCAGCTTGGCCGGGGGGATATACCATGGCTACACCTTC.

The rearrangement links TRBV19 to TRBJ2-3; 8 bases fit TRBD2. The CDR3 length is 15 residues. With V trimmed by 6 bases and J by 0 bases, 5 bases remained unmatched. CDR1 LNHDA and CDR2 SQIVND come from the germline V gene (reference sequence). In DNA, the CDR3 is TGTGCCAGTAGGCGTAGCGGGGTTAGCACAGATACGCAGTATTTT. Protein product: CASRRSGVSTDTQYF. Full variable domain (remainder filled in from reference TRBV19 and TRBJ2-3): DGGITQSPKYLFRKEGQNVTLSCEQNLNHDAMYWYRQDPGQGLRLIYYSQIVNDFQKGDIAEGYSVSREKKESFPLTVTSAQKNPTAFYLCASRRSGVSTDTQYFGPGTRLTVL.

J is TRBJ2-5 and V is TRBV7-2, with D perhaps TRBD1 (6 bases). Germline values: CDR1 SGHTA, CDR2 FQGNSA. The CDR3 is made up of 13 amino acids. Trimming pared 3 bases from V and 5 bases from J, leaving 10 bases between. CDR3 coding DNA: TGTGCCAGCAGCTTCACAGGGCTGGAGACCCAGTACTTC. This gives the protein CASSFTGLETQYF.

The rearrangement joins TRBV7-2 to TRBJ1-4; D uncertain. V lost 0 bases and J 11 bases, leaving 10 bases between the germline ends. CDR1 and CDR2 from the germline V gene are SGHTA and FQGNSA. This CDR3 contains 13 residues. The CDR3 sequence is CASSLAHGGKLFF. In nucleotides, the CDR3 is TGTGCCAGCAGCTTAGCTCACGGCGGGAAACTGTTTTTT.